These 19 T cell receptor beta chains share one sample of origin, sequenced in a study of shared clonotypes between healthy human individuals. Terminally differentiated effector memory CD45RA+ cells were excluded from the naive CD8 cells, which were CD45RO-negative and positively selected for CCR7. Produced via immunoSEQ multiplex PCR; TCRdb's table is partial and in-frame only. Among about 1,800,000 clones listed, approximately 94% were seen once. Sample: naive CD8+ T cells sorted from blood. The receptors were gathered from a man in his late teens or twenties in good health.

Comment on this clone: Other DNA sequences in this sample translate to the same CDR3. V is TRBV7-9 and J is TRBJ2-5; 9 positions agree with TRBD2. This CDR3 region has 14 residues. V lost 4 bases, J lost 5 bases, and 5 bases stayed unmatched. In germline, CDR1 is SEHNR, CDR2 FQNEAQ (reference sequence). CDR3 nucleotides: TGTGCCAGCAGCTCCTTAGCGGGAGAGGAGACCCAGTACTTC. This codes for CASSSLAGEETQYF. Drawing the rest from reference TRBV7-9 and TRBJ2-5, the complete variable domain is DTGVSQNPRHKITKRGQNVTFRCDPISEHNRLYWYRQTLGQGPEFLTYFQNEAQLEKSRLLSDRFSAERPKGSFSTLEIQRTEQGDSAMYLCASSSLAGEETQYFGPGTRLLVL.

J is TRBJ1-5 and V is TRBV4-1; D perhaps matches TRBD1 (6 bases). The CDR3 sequence is 16 residues long. V lost 0 bases to trimming and J lost 5 bases, with 14 bases between them. Per germline, CDR1 MGHRA and CDR2 YSYEKL. CDR3 nucleotides: TGCGCCAGCAGCCAAGATCCCCAGGGGTATTATCAGCCCCAGCATTTT. This sequence encodes CASSQDPQGYYQPQHF.

V and J are TRBV13 and TRBJ2-2, with D tentatively TRBD2 (6 bases). The V gene's germline CDR1 is PRHDT and CDR2 FYEKMQ (reference sequence). The CDR3 spans 15 residues. The germline V and J ends were trimmed by 5 bases and 3 bases, with 13 bases remaining between them. CDR3 loop: CASSPGGSYTGELFF. The CDR3 DNA follows: TGTGCCAGCAGCCCTGGGGGGTCTTACACCGGGGAGCTGTTTTTT. Drawing the rest from reference TRBV13 and TRBJ2-2, the complete variable domain is AAGVIQSPRHLIKEKRETATLKCYPIPRHDTVYWYQQGPGQDPQFLISFYEKMQSDKGSIPDRFSAQQFSDYHSELNMSSLELGDSALYFCASSPGGSYTGELFFGEGSRLTVL.

This chain connects TRBV9 to TRBJ2-3; D call uncertain. Looked up from germline, CDR1 is SGDLS and CDR2 is YYNGEE. This CDR3 is built from 13 residues. Trimming left V 3 bases short and J 0 bases short, with 5 bases between. CDR3 loop: CASSARSTDTQYF. The CDR3 DNA reads TGTGCCAGCAGCGCTCGCAGCACAGATACGCAGTATTTT.

This chain uses TRBV2 with TRBJ2-5; D is ambiguous. Trimming removed 5 bases at V and 5 bases at J, with 15 bases between. This CDR3 has 14 amino acids. The germline V gene has CDR1 SNHLY and CDR2 FYNNEI. CDR3 protein: CASSRLSLPETQYF. CDR3 nucleotide sequence: TGTGCCAGCAGTCGATTAAGCCTTCCGGAGACCCAGTACTTC.

J is TRBJ2-7 and V is TRBV6-6, with 7 bases matching TRBD2. This CDR3 is built from 12 residues. V shed 2 bases, J shed 8 bases, and the junction held 3 bases outside the gene matches. Germline V gene sequence: CDR1 MNHNY, CDR2 SVGAGI (reference sequence). DNA for the CDR3: TGTGCCAGCAGTTACGGGGGGGAGAAGCAGTACTTC. This gives the protein CASSYGGEKQYF.

This clone was found once. The V and J genes are TRBV5-5 and TRBJ2-3; D is unresolved. Germline loops: CDR1 SGHKS, CDR2 YYEKEE (reference sequence). The length of the CDR3 is 15 residues. V gave up 0 bases and J gave up 2 bases, with 10 bases separating them. Written as DNA, the CDR3 is TGTGCCAGCAGCTTGGAGCAGGCCTCCACAGATACGCAGTATTTT. Amino acids: CASSLEQASTDTQYF.

This chain links TRBV5-5 with TRBJ2-7; TRBD1 aligns across 8 bases. After removal of 3 bases from V and 3 bases from J, the junction contained 5 bases not matched to a gene. Per the germline V gene, CDR1 is SGHKS and CDR2 is YYEKEE (reference sequence). This CDR3 has 14 residues. CDR3 loop: CASSSWTGNYEQYF. In nucleotides, the CDR3 is TGTGCCAGCAGCTCTTGGACAGGGAACTACGAGCAGTACTTC.

The rearrangement links TRBV2 to TRBJ1-2; D is unclear. Germline V gives CDR1 SNHLY, CDR2 FYNNEI. The germline V and J ends were trimmed by 8 bases and 7 bases, with 17 bases remaining between them. This CDR3 is 13 amino acids long. The CDR3 sequence is CASLETDRSGYTF. The CDR3 DNA sequence: TGTGCCAGCCTAGAAACGGACCGGAGTGGCTACACCTTC. The full variable domain, in which reference TRBV2 and TRBJ1-2 provide the parts outside the CDR3, is EPEVTQTPSHQVTQMGQEVILRCVPISNHLYFYWYRQILGQKVEFLVSFYNNEISEKSEIFDDQFSVERPDGSNFTLKIRSTKLEDSAMYFCASLETDRSGYTFGSGTRLTVV.

The rearrangement links TRBV7-8 to TRBJ2-1; TRBD2 aligns across 15 bases. Germline trimming cut 5 bases from V and 1 base from J; bases unmatched to any gene: 9. The CDR3 has 19 residues. CDR1 is SGHVS, CDR2 FQNEAQ, per germline. The CDR3 nucleotides read TGTGCCAGCAGCATTGGACTAGCGGGAGGGCCCCCGTCCTACAATGAGCAGTTCTTC. Translating it yields CASSIGLAGGPPSYNEQFF. Full variable domain (outside the CDR3, taken from reference TRBV7-8 and TRBJ2-1): GAGVSQSPRYKVAKRGQDVALRCDPISGHVSLFWYQQALGQGPEFLTYFQNEAQLDKSGLPSDRFFAERPEGSVSTLKIQRTQQEDSAVYLCASSIGLAGGPPSYNEQFFGPGTRLTVL.

The V gene is TRBV19, the J gene TRBJ2-7, with TRBD2 identical over 8 bases. The germline CDR1 and CDR2 sequences are LNHDA and SQIVND (reference sequence). V lost 1 base, J lost 3 bases, and 5 bases stayed unmatched. The CDR3 loop spans 15 amino acids. The CDR3 loop is CASSIASGGIYEQYF. The DNA for the CDR3 is TGTGCCAGTAGTATAGCCAGCGGGGGTATCTACGAGCAGTACTTC.

This sequence joins TRBV4-1 and TRBJ2-7; D possibly corresponds to TRBD1 (5 bases). V was trimmed by 0 bases and J by 4 bases, leaving 10 bases between them. Germline V gene sequence: CDR1 MGHRA, CDR2 YSYEKL. The CDR3 length is 14 residues. This CDR3 is CASSQEIRAYEQYF. In nucleotides, the CDR3 is TGCGCCAGCAGCCAAGAAATCAGGGCTTACGAGCAGTACTTC.

This clone was seen a single time. This sequence joins TRBV27 and TRBJ1-2; D is uncertain. CDR1 and CDR2 (germline): MNHEY, SMNVEV (reference sequence). This CDR3 region has 13 residues. Trimming stripped 5 bases from V and 5 bases from J, with 12 bases between. For the CDR3, the DNA is TGTGCCAGCAGTCTGACGGGAGTTTATGGCTACACCTTC. Translation: CASSLTGVYGYTF.

CDR3 protein: CASSRTSREGETQYF. DNA for the CDR3: TGTGCCAGTAGTCGTACTAGCCGAGAGGGGGAGACCCAGTACTTC. The rearrangement uses TRBV19 and TRBJ2-5; D may be TRBD2 (6 bases). Germline lookup yields CDR1 LNHDA and CDR2 SQIVND (reference sequence). This CDR3 spans 15 amino acids. V lost 5 bases, J lost 5 bases, and 18 bases lay in between.

The V call is TRBV4-3, the J call TRBJ2-1; D might be TRBD2 (6 bases). Trimming took 0 bases from V and 7 from J, leaving 19 bases between them. CDR3 length equals 17 residues. Germline V gene data show CDR1 as LGHNA and CDR2 as YSLEER. The CDR3 DNA follows: TGCGCCAGCAGCCAAGATCCACCAGCGGGCGGCATTAATGAGCAGTTCTTC. Its translation: CASSQDPPAGGINEQFF.

In regard to this clone: The sample contains more than one DNA sequence encoding this CDR3. V usage is TRBV7-6 and J usage is TRBJ2-7; unclear D gene. This CDR3 has 14 residues. Germline-derived CDR1 and CDR2 are SGHVS and FNYEAQ. V was clipped by 1 base and J by 0 bases, with 7 bases between them. CDR3 protein: CASSLGTDSYEQYF. For the CDR3, the DNA is TGTGCCAGCAGCTTAGGTACGGACTCCTACGAGCAGTACTTC.

The chain recombines TRBV12-2 with TRBJ1-2; the table's D call of TRBD1 was not tested on the DNA. TRBV12-2 corresponds to a pseudogene. This CDR3 has 13 residues. Here the CDR3 DNA reads TGTGCAAGTCGCTTAGCGTACAGGGGCGGCTACACCTTC. This codes for CASRLAYRGGYTF.

The rearrangement links TRBV5-4 to TRBJ1-2; 7 bases agree with TRBD1. The trim removed 0 bases at V and 4 bases at J, leaving 9 bases unmatched. In germline, CDR1 is SGHNT, CDR2 YYREEE (reference sequence). The CDR3 spans 16 residues. This CDR3 reads CASSLGVRTGAYGYTF. The CDR3, as DNA: TGTGCCAGCAGCTTGGGGGTCCGGACAGGAGCCTATGGCTACACCTTC.

The chain is built from TRBV7-9 and TRBJ2-4; 7 nucleotides line up with TRBD2. Germline CDR1 reads SEHNR; CDR2 reads FQNEAQ (reference sequence). The CDR3 has 13 residues. The V gene end was trimmed by 5 bases and the J gene end by 7 bases; junction bases not matched to a gene: 5. The CDR3 reads CASSPAGENIQYF. For the CDR3, the DNA is TGTGCCAGCAGCCCCGCGGGAGAGAACATTCAGTACTTC.